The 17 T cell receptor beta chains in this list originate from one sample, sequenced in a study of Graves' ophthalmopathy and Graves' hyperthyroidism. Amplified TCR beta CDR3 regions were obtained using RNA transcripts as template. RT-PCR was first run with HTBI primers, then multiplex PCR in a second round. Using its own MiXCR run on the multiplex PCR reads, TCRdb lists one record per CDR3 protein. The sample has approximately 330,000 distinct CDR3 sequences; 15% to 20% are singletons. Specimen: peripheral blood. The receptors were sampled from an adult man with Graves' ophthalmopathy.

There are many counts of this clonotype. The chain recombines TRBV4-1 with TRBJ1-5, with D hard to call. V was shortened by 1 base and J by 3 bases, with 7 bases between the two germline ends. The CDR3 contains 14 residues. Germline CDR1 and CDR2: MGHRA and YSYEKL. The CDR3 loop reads CASSQGRTNQPQHF. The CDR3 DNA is TGCGCCAGCAGCCAAGGGAGAACCAATCAGCCCCAGCATTTT.

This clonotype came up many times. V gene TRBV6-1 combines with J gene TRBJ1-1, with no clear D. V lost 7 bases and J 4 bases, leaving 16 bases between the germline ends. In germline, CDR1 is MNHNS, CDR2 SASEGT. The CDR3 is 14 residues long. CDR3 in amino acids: CASTDGVGSTEAFF. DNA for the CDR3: TGTGCCAGCACCGATGGAGTGGGTTCCACTGAAGCTTTCTTT.

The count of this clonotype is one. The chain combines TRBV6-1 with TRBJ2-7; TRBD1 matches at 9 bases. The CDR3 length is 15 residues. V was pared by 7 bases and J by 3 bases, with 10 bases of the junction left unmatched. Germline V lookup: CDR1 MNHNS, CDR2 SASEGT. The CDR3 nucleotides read TGTGCCAGCAAAAGGACAGGGGCGGGGTTCTACGAGCAGTACTTC. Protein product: CASKRTGAGFYEQYF.

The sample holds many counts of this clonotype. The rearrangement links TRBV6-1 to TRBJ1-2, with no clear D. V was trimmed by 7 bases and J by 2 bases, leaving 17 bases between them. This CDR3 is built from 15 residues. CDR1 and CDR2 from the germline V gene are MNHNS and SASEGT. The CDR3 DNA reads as TGTGCCAGCATCCTTACCCGAACGGCGAACTATGGCTACACCTTC. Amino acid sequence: CASILTRTANYGYTF.

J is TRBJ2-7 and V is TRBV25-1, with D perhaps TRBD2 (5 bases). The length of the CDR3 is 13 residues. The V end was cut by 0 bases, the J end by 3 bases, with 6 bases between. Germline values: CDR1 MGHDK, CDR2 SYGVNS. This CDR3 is CASSEYGLYEQYF. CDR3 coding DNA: TGTGCCAGCAGTGAATATGGACTCTACGAGCAGTACTTC.

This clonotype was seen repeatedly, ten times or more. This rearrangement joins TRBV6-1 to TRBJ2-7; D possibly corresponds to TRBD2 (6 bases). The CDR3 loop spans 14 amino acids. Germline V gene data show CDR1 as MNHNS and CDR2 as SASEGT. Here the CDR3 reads CASSGRLPDGEQYF. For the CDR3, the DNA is TGTGCGAGTTCGGGGAGGCTGCCCGACGGCGAGCAGTACTTC.

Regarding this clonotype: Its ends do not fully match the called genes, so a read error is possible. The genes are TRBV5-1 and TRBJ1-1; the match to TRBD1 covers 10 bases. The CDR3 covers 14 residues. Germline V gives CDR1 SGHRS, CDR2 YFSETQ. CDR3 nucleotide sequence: TGCGCTAGCAGAGCCGGGACAGGGGAGACTGAAGCTTTCTTT. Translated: CASRAGTGETEAFF. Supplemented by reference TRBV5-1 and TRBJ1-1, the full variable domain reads KAGVTQTPRYLIKTRGQQVTLSCSPISGHRSVSWYQQTPGQGLQFLFEYFSETQRNKGNFPGRFSGRQFSNSRSEMNVSTLELGDSALYLCASRAGTGETEAFFGQGTRLTVV.

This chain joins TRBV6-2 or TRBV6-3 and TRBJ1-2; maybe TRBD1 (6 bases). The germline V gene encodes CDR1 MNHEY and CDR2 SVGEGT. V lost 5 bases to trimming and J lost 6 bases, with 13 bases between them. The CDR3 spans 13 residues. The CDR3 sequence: CASSPMDSHGYTF. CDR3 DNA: TGTGCCAGCAGTCCCATGGACAGCCATGGCTACACCTTC.

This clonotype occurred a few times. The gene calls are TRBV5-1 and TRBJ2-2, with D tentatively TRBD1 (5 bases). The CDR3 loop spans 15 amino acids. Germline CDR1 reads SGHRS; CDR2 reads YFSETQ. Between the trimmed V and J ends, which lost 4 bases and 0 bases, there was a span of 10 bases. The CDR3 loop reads CASSLDTSNTGELFF. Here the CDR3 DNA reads TGCGCCAGCAGCCTGGACACCTCGAACACCGGGGAGCTGTTTTTT.

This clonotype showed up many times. For the CDR3, the DNA is TGTGCCTGGAGTTTAGACAGTAACACTGAAGCTTTCTTT. Protein sequence: CAWSLDSNTEAFF. The chain links TRBV30 to TRBJ1-1; possibly TRBD1 for D (5 bases). Per the germline V gene, CDR1 is GTSNPN and CDR2 is SVGIG (reference sequence). The CDR3 consists of 13 residues. The V end was cut by 2 bases, the J end by 2 bases, with 9 bases between.

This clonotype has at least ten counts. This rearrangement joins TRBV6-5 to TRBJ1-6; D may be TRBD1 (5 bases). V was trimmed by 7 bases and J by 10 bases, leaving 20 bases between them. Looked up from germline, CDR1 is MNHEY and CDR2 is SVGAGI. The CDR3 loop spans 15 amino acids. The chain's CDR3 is CASTPSRDGESPLHF. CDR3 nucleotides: TGTGCCAGCACCCCCAGTAGGGACGGCGAGTCACCCCTCCACTTT.

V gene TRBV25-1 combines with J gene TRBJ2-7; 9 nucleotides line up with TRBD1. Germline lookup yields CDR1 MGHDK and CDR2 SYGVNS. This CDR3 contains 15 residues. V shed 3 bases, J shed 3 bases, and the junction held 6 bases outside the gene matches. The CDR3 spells CASSEYRGHDYEQYF. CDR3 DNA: TGTGCCAGCAGTGAGTACAGGGGGCACGACTACGAGCAGTACTTC.

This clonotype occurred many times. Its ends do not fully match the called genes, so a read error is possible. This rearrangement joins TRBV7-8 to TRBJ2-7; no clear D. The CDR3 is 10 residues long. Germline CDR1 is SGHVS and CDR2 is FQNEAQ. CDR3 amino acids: CASSSHEQYF. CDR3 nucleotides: TGTGCCAGCAGCTCCCACGAGCAGTACTTC.

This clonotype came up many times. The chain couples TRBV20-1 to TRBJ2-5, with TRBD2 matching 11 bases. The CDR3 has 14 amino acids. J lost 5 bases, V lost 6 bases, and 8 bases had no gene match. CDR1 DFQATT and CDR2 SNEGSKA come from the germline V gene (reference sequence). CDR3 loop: CSAQLAGGGETQYF. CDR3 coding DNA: TGCAGTGCACAGCTAGCGGGAGGCGGGGAGACCCAGTACTTC.

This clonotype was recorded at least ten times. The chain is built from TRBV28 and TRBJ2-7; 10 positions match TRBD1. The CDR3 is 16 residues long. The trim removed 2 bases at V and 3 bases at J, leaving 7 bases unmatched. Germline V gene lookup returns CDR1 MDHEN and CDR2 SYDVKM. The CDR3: CASSLPGQGLFYEQYF. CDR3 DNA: TGTGCCAGCAGTTTACCGGGACAGGGGCTCTTCTACGAGCAGTACTTC.

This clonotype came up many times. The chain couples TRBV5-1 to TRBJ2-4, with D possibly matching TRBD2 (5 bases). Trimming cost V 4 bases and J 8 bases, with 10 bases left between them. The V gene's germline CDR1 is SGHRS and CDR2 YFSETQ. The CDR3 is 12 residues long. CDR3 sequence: CASSGLAYIQYF. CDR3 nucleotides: TGCGCCAGCAGCGGGCTAGCATACATTCAGTACTTC.

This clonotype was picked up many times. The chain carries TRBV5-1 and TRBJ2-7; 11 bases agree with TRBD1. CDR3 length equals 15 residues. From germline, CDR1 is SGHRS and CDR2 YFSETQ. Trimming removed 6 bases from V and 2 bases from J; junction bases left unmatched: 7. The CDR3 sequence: CASTKDRGRPYEQYF. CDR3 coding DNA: TGCGCCAGCACAAAGGACAGGGGGCGACCCTACGAGCAGTACTTC.